The rows below give T cell receptor beta chains drawn from one sample of a study of metastatic and nonmetastatic thyroid tumors. MiXCR re-clonotyped the PCR reads for TCRdb. The sample lists around 3,600 clones; roughly 36% were seen once. The sequenced material came from adjacent normal tissue. These receptors were collected from a male donor with papillary thyroid cancer or a benign thyroid nodule (not recorded which). Some clones in this sample may be carry-over from other donors' samples. The CDR3 runs from the conserved cysteine through the conserved F or W. Expanded clones are given a class, and other clones once, few, many or no size at all.

V: TRBV7-2; size: -; CDR3: CASSPSGRAVETQYF
V: TRBV6-1; size: few; CDR3: CASSELLSYEQYF
V: TRBV2; size: -; CDR3: CASSRGVHDQYF
V: TRBV27; size: few; CDR3: CASSVDRGTSYEQYF
V: TRBV30; size: few; CDR3: CAWSAGWSYEQYF
V: TRBV5-6; size: medium-sized; CDR3: CASSLGDRRLAKNIQYF
V: TRBV2; size: -; CDR3: CASTQPGRNYEQYF
V: TRBV6-2/TRBV6-3; size: -; CDR3: CASSYETTSGSPLHF
V: TRBV7-2; size: few; CDR3: CASSLAGASGANVLTF
V: TRBV20-1; size: -; CDR3: CSARDRRGIGGEQFF
V: TRBV15; size: -; CDR3: CATSKGAGEADTQYF
V: TRBV19; size: few; CDR3: CASSIAPRGEREQFF
V: TRBV20-1; size: -; CDR3: CSASPHDRDGPGYTF
V: TRBV6-1; size: -; CDR3: CATRVGTEAFF
V: TRBV2; size: large; CDR3: CASRDRGYEQYF
V: TRBV6-5; size: -; CDR3: CASSQSTATSIQYF
V: TRBV15; size: few; CDR3: CATSRGSTSNQPQHF
V: TRBV5-1; size: -; CDR3: CASSLESNSPLHF
V: TRBV6-1; size: few; CDR3: CASSDPTGAYTEAFF
V: TRBV20-1; size: -; CDR3: CSAGGSWADTQYF
V: TRBV7-8; size: -; CDR3: CASSLRDRSTGYGYTF
V: TRBV4-1; size: large; CDR3: CASSRQTTFSGNTIYF
V: TRBV6-1; size: few; CDR3: CASSKQGAKNIQYF
V: TRBV6-1; size: few; CDR3: CASSATGTSGNTIYF
V: TRBV7-2; size: -; CDR3: CASSEGLGELFF
V: TRBV12-3/TRBV12-4; size: few; CDR3: CASSFFGGSYEQYF
V: TRBV2; size: -; CDR3: CASSVRRGAVEQYF
V: TRBV6-2/TRBV6-3; size: -; CDR3: CASSYSIGSVSRGNYSPLHF
V: TRBV6-1; size: few; CDR3: CASSETDRVHEQYF
V: TRBV5-1; size: -; CDR3: CASRTGTSGTQGDTQYF
V: TRBV11-2; size: -; CDR3: CASSLFPSATDTQYF
V: TRBV20-1; size: once; CDR3: CSASLAGVLSYEQYF
V: TRBV20-1; size: few; CDR3: CSAPAEDLYEQYF
V: TRBV24-1; size: -; CDR3: CATRGAYNEQFF
V: TRBV7-3; size: -; CDR3: CASRRRSDEKLFF
V: TRBV6-1; size: few; CDR3: CASSERGRSYEQYF
V: TRBV6-1; size: few; CDR3: CASRRGSEQYF
V: TRBV7-2; size: -; CDR3: CASSLTDYGYTF
V: TRBV7-6; size: once; CDR3: CASSLVPLGQRVGDEQYF
V: TRBV27; size: once; CDR3: CASSSRRRDEKLIF
V: TRBV27; size: many; CDR3: CASSLMDNTGELFF
V: TRBV7-9; size: -; CDR3: CASSPSRESYEQYF
V: TRBV7-2; size: -; CDR3: CAISYGPDSEQYF
V: TRBV10-3; size: medium-sized; CDR3: CAISESAVSNQPQHF
V: TRBV6-1; size: few; CDR3: CASGSGRIREQYF